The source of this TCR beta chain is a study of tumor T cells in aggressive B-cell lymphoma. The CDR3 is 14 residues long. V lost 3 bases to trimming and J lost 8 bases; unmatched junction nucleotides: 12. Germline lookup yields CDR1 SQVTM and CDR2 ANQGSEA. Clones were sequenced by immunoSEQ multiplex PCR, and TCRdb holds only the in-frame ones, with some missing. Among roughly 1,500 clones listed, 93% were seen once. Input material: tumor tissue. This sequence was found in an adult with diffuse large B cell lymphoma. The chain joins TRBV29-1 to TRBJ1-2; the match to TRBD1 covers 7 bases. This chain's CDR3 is CSVEAGGRRGGYTF. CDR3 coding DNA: TGCAGCGTTGAGGCAGGGGGGAGAAGAGGAGGCTACACCTTC.